Presented here are 20 T cell receptor beta chains from one specimen sequenced in a study of naive and memory T cell subsets. Two oligonucleotides, mixed equimolar, formed the beta constant-region primer covering TRBC1 and TRBC2. TCRdb analysed the UMI-ligation and nested PCR reads with MiXCR anew, one entry per CDR3 protein. The repertoire consists of roughly 140,000 distinct CDR3 sequences, with 15% to 20% occurring once and the leading ten covering roughly 0.13%. The sequencing input was naive CD4+ T cells from blood. The receptors were gathered from a human donor in good health.

The chain is built from TRBV9 and TRBJ2-1; TRBD2 matches at 10 bases. CDR3 length: 13 amino acids. Germline CDR1 reads SGDLS; CDR2 reads YYNGEE. V shed 9 bases, J shed 10 bases, and the junction held 10 bases outside the gene matches. CDR3 protein: CATQRTSGGEQFF. The CDR3 region has the DNA TGTGCCACCCAAAGGACTAGCGGCGGAGAGCAGTTCTTC.

This clonotype has a handful of counts. This chain joins TRBV12-3 or TRBV12-4 and TRBJ2-1; the D gene could be TRBD1 or TRBD2 (7 bases each). Trimming left V 6 bases short and J 2 bases short, with 14 bases between. CDR3 length equals 15 residues. This chain's CDR3 is CASSQGGETYNEQFF. The CDR3 DNA reads TGTGCCAGCAGCCAGGGGGGGGAGACCTACAATGAGCAGTTCTTC.

The rearrangement uses TRBV19 and TRBJ2-3; weak D call: TRBD2 (5 bases). Germline CDR1 reads LNHDA; CDR2 reads SQIVND (reference sequence). This CDR3 is built from 14 residues. Trimming took off 4 bases at V and 1 base at J, with 9 bases between the two ends. The CDR3 DNA follows: TGTGCCAGTAGTACGGCGGGTGGCACAGATACGCAGTATTTT. Translating it yields CASSTAGGTDTQYF.

The CDR3 DNA follows: TGTGCCAGCAGTTCATTCGACAGGGGGGACTCCTACGAGCAGTACTTC. This gives the protein CASSSFDRGDSYEQYF. V usage is TRBV28 and J usage is TRBJ2-7; TRBD1 agrees at 9 bases. This CDR3 has 16 residues. Germline V gene data show CDR1 as MDHEN and CDR2 as SYDVKM. V trimming: 4 bases; J trimming: 0 bases; junction bases outside the gene matches: 7.

The J gene is TRBJ2-7, the V gene TRBV9, with 7 bases identical to TRBD2. V was pared by 0 bases and J by 6 bases, with 9 bases of the junction left unmatched. The CDR3 extends over 15 amino acids. The germline gives CDR1 SGDLS, CDR2 YYNGEE. CDR3 sequence reads: CASSVGSGLEREQYF. CDR3 DNA: TGTGCCAGCAGCGTAGGGTCTGGACTAGAACGCGAGCAGTACTTC.

CDR3 bases: TGTGCCAGCAGTTTACAACAGATGAACACTGAAGCTTTCTTT. It specifies CASSLQQMNTEAFF. The rearrangement uses TRBV27 and TRBJ1-1, with unresolved D. The CDR3 length is 14 residues. The V end was cut by 2 bases, the J end by 0 bases, with 7 bases between. Germline CDR1 and CDR2: MNHEY and SMNVEV (reference sequence).

This clonotype was seen repeatedly, ten times or more. V and J are TRBV18 and TRBJ2-7; maybe TRBD1 (7 bases). The V end lost 4 bases, the J end lost 8 bases, and 12 bases lay between the germline ends. The CDR3 contains 12 residues. The germline gives CDR1 KGHSH, CDR2 LQKENI. The CDR3 nucleotides are TGTGCCAGCTCACGGCAGGGGGGCCAGCAGTACTTC. Protein product: CASSRQGGQQYF. Drawing the rest from reference TRBV18 and TRBJ2-7, the complete variable domain is NAGVMQNPRHLVRRRGQEARLRCSPMKGHSHVYWYRQLPEEGLKFMVYLQKENIIDESGMPKERFSAEFPKEGPSILRIQQVVRGDSAAYFCASSRQGGQQYFGPGTRLTVT.

This rearrangement joins TRBV7-2 to TRBJ2-7; TRBD2 agrees at 10 bases. V lost 9 bases and J lost 0; bases outside the gene matches: 5. The CDR3 length is 14 residues. CDR1 SGHTA and CDR2 FQGNSA come from the germline V gene. The CDR3 region has the DNA TGTGCCAGTATAGCGGGGGGCAGCTCCTACGAGCAGTACTTC. Its translation is CASIAGGSSYEQYF.

This clonotype came up a few times. The rearrangement joins TRBV5-1 to TRBJ2-1; 7 nucleotides match TRBD1. The CDR3 is 14 residues long. Germline CDR1 reads SGHRS; CDR2 reads YFSETQ. Losses at the gene ends were 3 bases for V and 5 bases for J; bases not matched to a gene: 5. CDR3 in amino acids: CASSSGQINNEQFF. CDR3 nucleotides: TGCGCCAGCAGCTCGGGACAGATTAACAATGAGCAGTTCTTC.

The chain has TRBV7-2 and TRBJ2-3; weak D call: TRBD1 (6 bases). Germline V gives CDR1 SGHTA, CDR2 FQGNSA. V shed 5 bases and J shed 0 bases, with 15 bases lying between them. CDR3 length equals 16 residues. In DNA form, the CDR3 reads TGTGCCAGCAGCATCGGCCCAGGACAGAGCACAGATACGCAGTATTTT. As protein: CASSIGPGQSTDTQYF.

This chain links TRBV2 with TRBJ2-5; a possible D gene is TRBD1 (6 bases). V was clipped by 5 bases and J by 13 bases, with 17 bases between them. The CDR3 is 12 amino acids. Germline V gene data show CDR1 as SNHLY and CDR2 as FYNNEI. This CDR3 reads CASSLGQGPRYF. DNA of the CDR3: TGTGCCAGCAGTCTGGGGCAGGGGCCAAGGTACTTC.

The chain uses TRBV24-1 and TRBJ2-5; D is possibly TRBD1 (7 bases). This CDR3 comprises 16 residues. Trimming pared 4 bases from V and 2 bases from J, leaving 16 bases between. The germline gives CDR1 KGHDR, CDR2 SFDVKD. DNA for the CDR3: TGTGCCACCAGTGACCCTACAGGGGCGGGACAAGAGACCCAGTACTTC. The encoded protein is CATSDPTGAGQETQYF.

The chain recombines TRBV7-8 with TRBJ2-7; TRBD1 might be the D (7 bases). Germline V gives CDR1 SGHVS, CDR2 FQNEAQ. Trimming left V 4 bases short and J 4 bases short, with 17 bases between. The CDR3 totals 15 residues. The CDR3 loop reads CASSSLRGTAYEQYF. In DNA form, the CDR3 reads TGTGCCAGCAGCTCCCTTCGGGGGACAGCATACGAGCAGTACTTC.

The chain uses TRBV27 and TRBJ2-3; no definite D call. Trimming removed 5 bases from V and 1 base from J, with 10 bases in between. Germline V gene data show CDR1 as MNHEY and CDR2 as SMNVEV (reference sequence). CDR3 size: 14 residues. The CDR3 DNA is TGTGCCAGCAGTCCCTCCCACCGCACAGATACGCAGTATTTT. It yields the protein CASSPSHRTDTQYF.

This clonotype was observed a few times. V gene TRBV12-3 or TRBV12-4 combines with J gene TRBJ1-3, with a weak D call TRBD1 (5 bases). CDR3 size: 13 residues. V lost 11 bases and J 2 bases, leaving 13 bases between the germline ends. CDR3 amino acids: CADKGMAGNTIYF. The CDR3 region has the DNA TGTGCCGACAAGGGGATGGCTGGAAACACCATATATTTT.

This clonotype was detected a few times. This chain connects TRBV6-2 or TRBV6-3 to TRBJ2-3; 11 nucleotides agree with TRBD2. The trim removed 6 bases at V and 3 bases at J, leaving 5 bases unmatched. This CDR3 comprises 15 residues. Germline CDR1 is MNHEY and CDR2 is SVGEGT. This CDR3 reads CASSQPSGRTDTQYF. The DNA for the CDR3 is TGTGCCAGCAGCCAACCTAGCGGGAGGACAGATACGCAGTATTTT.

Only a few counts were recorded for this clonotype. This chain joins TRBV18 and TRBJ2-7; TRBD2 matches 8 bases. CDR3 length: 21 amino acids. CDR1 KGHSH and CDR2 LQKENI come from the germline V gene. J was trimmed by 2 bases and V by 2 bases; bases with no gene match: 23. As DNA, the CDR3 is TGTGCCAGCTCACCAAGGGAGCCTCAGCGGGAGACCGACCGTAGTACCTACGAGCAGTACTTC. Translating it yields CASSPREPQRETDRSTYEQYF. Drawing the rest from reference TRBV18 and TRBJ2-7, the complete variable domain is NAGVMQNPRHLVRRRGQEARLRCSPMKGHSHVYWYRQLPEEGLKFMVYLQKENIIDESGMPKERFSAEFPKEGPSILRIQQVVRGDSAAYFCASSPREPQRETDRSTYEQYFGPGTRLTVT.

This clonotype was detected a few times. The chain carries TRBV7-2 and TRBJ1-2, with D perhaps matching TRBD1 (6 bases). Germline CDR1 is SGHTA and CDR2 is FQGNSA. With 5 bases removed from V and 2 bases from J, the gap between germline ends came to 9 bases. This CDR3 contains 13 residues. The CDR3 loop reads CASSVDRNYGYTF. As DNA, the CDR3 is TGTGCCAGCAGCGTCGACAGGAACTATGGCTACACCTTC. Combining the CDR3 with reference TRBV7-2 and TRBJ1-2 gives the whole variable domain GAGVSQSPSNKVTEKGKDVELRCDPISGHTALYWYRQSLGQGLEFLIYFQGNSAPDKSGLPSDRFSAERTGGSVSTLTIQRTQQEDSAVYLCASSVDRNYGYTFGSGTRLTVV.

This clonotype was found a few times. V usage is TRBV4-2 and J usage is TRBJ2-7; 10 bases are a match to TRBD2. Trimming removed 4 bases from V and 4 bases from J; junction bases left unmatched: 4. Germline CDR1 reads LGHNA; CDR2 reads YNFKEQ. The CDR3 contains 14 residues. The CDR3 DNA follows: TGTGCCAGCAGCCTTGGACTAGCGGATTACGAGCAGTACTTC. Translation gives CASSLGLADYEQYF.

This clonotype was detected only a few times. The rearrangement joins TRBV14 to TRBJ2-2; D unresolved. V was shortened by 4 bases and J by 7 bases, with 10 bases between the two germline ends. From germline, CDR1 is SGHDN and CDR2 FVKESK. The CDR3 length is 13 residues. This CDR3 reads CASSRRIFGELFF. The CDR3 nucleotides are TGTGCCAGCAGCCGCAGGATATTCGGGGAGCTGTTTTTT.